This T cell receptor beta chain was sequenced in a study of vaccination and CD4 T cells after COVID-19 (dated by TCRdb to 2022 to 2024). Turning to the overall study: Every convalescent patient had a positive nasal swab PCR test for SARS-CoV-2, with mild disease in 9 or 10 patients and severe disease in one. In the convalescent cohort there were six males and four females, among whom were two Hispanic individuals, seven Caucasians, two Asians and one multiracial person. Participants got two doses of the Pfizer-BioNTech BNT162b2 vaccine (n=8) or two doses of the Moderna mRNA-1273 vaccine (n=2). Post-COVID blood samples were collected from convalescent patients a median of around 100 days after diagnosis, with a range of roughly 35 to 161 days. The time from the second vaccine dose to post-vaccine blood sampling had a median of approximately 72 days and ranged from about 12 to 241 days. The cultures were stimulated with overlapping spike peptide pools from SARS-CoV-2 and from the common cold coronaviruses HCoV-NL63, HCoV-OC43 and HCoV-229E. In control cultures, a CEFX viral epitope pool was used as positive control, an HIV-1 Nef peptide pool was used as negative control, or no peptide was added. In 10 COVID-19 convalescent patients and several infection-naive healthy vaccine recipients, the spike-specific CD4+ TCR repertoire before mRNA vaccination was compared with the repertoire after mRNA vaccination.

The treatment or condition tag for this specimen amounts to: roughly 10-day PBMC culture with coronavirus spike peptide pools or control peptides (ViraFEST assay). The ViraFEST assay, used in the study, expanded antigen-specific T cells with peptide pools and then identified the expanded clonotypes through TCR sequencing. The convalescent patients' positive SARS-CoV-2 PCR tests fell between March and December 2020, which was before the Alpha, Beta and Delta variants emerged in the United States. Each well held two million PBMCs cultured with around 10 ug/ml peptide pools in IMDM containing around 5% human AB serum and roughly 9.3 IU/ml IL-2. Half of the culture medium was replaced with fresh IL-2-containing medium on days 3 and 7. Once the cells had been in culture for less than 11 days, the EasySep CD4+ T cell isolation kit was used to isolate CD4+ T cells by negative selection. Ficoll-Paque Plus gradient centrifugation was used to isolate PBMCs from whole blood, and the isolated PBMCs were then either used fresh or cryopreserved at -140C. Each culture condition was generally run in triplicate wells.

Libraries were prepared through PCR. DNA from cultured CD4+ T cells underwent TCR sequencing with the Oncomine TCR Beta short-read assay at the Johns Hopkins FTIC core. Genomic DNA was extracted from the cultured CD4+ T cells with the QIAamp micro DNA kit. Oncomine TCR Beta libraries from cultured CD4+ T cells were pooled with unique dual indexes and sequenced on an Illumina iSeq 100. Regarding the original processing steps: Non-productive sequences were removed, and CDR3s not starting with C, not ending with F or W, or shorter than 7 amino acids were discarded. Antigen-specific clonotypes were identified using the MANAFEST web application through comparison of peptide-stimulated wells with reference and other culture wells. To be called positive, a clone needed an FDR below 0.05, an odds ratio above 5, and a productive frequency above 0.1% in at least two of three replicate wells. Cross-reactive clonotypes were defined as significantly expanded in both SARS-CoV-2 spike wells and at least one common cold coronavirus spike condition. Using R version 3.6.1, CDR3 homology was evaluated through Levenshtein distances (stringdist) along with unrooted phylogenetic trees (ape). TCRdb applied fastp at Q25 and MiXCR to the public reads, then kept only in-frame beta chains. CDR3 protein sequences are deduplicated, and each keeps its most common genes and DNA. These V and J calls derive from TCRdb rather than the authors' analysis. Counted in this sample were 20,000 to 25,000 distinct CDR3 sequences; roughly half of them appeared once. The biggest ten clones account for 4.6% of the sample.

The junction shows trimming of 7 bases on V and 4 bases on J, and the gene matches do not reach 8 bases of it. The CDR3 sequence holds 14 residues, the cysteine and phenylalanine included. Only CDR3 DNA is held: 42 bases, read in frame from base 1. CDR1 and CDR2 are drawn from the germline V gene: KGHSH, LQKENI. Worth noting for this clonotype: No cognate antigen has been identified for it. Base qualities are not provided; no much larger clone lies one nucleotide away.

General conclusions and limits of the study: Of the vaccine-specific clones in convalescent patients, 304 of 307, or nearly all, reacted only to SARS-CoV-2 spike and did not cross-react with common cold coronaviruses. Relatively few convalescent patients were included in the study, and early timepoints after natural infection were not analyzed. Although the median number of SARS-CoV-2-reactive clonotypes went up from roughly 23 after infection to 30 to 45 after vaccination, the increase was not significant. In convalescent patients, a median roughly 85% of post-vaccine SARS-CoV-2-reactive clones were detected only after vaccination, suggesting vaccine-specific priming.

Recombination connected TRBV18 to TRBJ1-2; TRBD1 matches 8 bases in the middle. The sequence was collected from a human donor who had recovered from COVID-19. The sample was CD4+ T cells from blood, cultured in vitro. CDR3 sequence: CASFEPGQAYGYTF. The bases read TGTGCCAGCTTTGAACCGGGACAGGCCTATGGCTACACCTTC.